The 27 T cell receptor beta chains below come from one sample, sequenced in a study of cytomegalovirus exposure and HLA in healthy donors. Amplification used 60 Vbeta primers and 13 Jbeta primers. Data came from immunoSEQ multiplex PCR; TCRdb stores just in-frame clones and leaves some out. The data hold 100,000 to 150,000 clones, with roughly four fifths observed a single time. Material for sequencing was PBMCs. The receptors derive from a male donor in good health and CMV-seronegative.

J is TRBJ1-6 and V is TRBV6-1; unclear D gene. CDR3 size: 11 residues. V gave up 7 bases and J gave up 7 bases, with 5 bases separating them. Per germline, CDR1 MNHNS and CDR2 SASEGT. This CDR3 reads CASNYNSPLHF. The CDR3 DNA reads as TGTGCCAGCAACTACAATTCACCCCTCCACTTT.

The gene calls are TRBV19 and TRBJ1-5, with D perhaps matching TRBD1 (6 bases). Between the trimmed V and J ends, which lost 7 bases and 11 bases, there was a span of 30 bases. Germline CDR1 is LNHDA and CDR2 is SQIVND (reference sequence). This CDR3 has 17 residues. CDR3 bases: TGTGCCAGTACCACAACGACCGCGAACAGGGCACTAGGGACCCAGCATTTT. It translates to CASTTTTANRALGTQHF.

The V call is TRBV29-1, the J call TRBJ2-5, with a weak D call TRBD2 (7 bases). Gene TRBJ2-7 matches the end of the DNA better, so the J call may be wrong. In germline, CDR1 is SQVTM, CDR2 ANQGSEA. This CDR3 has 13 residues. DNA of the CDR3: TGCAGCGTTGAAGAGGGAGGGGGTTACGAGCAGTACTTC. Protein sequence: CSVEEGGGYEQYF.

This sequence joins TRBV5-1 and TRBJ2-2; D is possibly TRBD1 (6 bases). The germline V and J ends were trimmed by 0 bases and 5 bases, with 11 bases remaining between them. Germline CDR1 and CDR2: SGHRS and YFSETQ. The CDR3 totals 15 residues. The CDR3 sequence is CASSLVRGETGELFF. The CDR3 DNA sequence: TGCGCCAGCAGCTTGGTCAGGGGTGAAACCGGGGAGCTGTTTTTT. The full variable domain, completed using reference TRBV5-1 and TRBJ2-2, is KAGVTQTPRYLIKTRGQQVTLSCSPISGHRSVSWYQQTPGQGLQFLFEYFSETQRNKGNFPGRFSGRQFSNSRSEMNVSTLELGDSALYLCASSLVRGETGELFFGEGSRLTVL.

The chain employs TRBV28 and TRBJ2-7; TRBD2 matches at 7 bases. Losses at the gene ends were 5 bases for V and 5 bases for J; bases not matched to a gene: 18. This CDR3 is built from 17 residues. Germline CDR1 and CDR2: MDHEN and SYDVKM. CDR3 sequence reads: CASSLPLLAGVNDEQYF. The CDR3 DNA reads as TGTGCCAGCAGTCTCCCCCTGCTTGCGGGGGTAAACGACGAGCAGTACTTC.

In its sample, this clone was seen many times. The gene calls are TRBV4-3 and TRBJ2-3; the match to TRBD1 covers 7 bases. V gave up 1 base and J gave up 2 bases; unmatched junction bases: 3. The CDR3 consists of 15 residues. CDR1 and CDR2 (germline): LGHNA, YSLEER. CDR3 DNA sequence: TGCGCCAGCAGCCAAGGACAGGGCACCACAGATACGCAGTATTTT. Its protein product is CASSQGQGTTDTQYF.

The chain couples TRBV9 to TRBJ1-6; no definite D call. With 4 bases removed from V and 16 bases from J, the gap between germline ends came to 15 bases. CDR1 is SGDLS, CDR2 YYNGEE, per germline. The CDR3 runs to 12 residues. The CDR3 region is CASSQDIPPLHF. Here the CDR3 DNA reads TGTGCCAGCAGCCAAGACATCCCGCCGCTCCACTTT.

The chain links TRBV18 to TRBJ2-5, with a weak D call TRBD2 (5 bases). Germline loops: CDR1 KGHSH, CDR2 LQKENI. This CDR3 has 15 residues. V was trimmed by 2 bases and J by 4 bases, leaving 14 bases between them. CDR3 sequence reads: CASSPRMRAGETQYF. CDR3 in DNA: TGTGCCAGCTCACCAAGAATGCGGGCGGGAGAGACCCAGTACTTC.

The chain couples TRBV30 to TRBJ1-5, with D unresolved. CDR1 and CDR2 (germline): GTSNPN, SVGIG (reference sequence). The CDR3 loop spans 12 amino acids. Trimming took 2 bases from V and 2 from J, leaving 4 bases between them. CDR3 nucleotides: TGTGCCTGGAGTACAGGCAATCAGCCCCAGCATTTT. It encodes CAWSTGNQPQHF.

The chain joins TRBV27 to TRBJ1-5; D ambiguous. This CDR3 spans 15 amino acids. Germline CDR1 MNHEY, CDR2 SMNVEV (reference sequence). V was clipped by 0 bases and J by 8 bases, with 14 bases between them. The CDR3 coding sequence is TGTGCCAGCAGTTTATCGAGGAGTTTAATCGAGCCCCAGCATTTT. This sequence encodes CASSLSRSLIEPQHF.

The V call is TRBV6-5, the J call TRBJ2-7; D unclear. The CDR3 has 12 amino acids. The V end lost 8 bases, the J end lost 3 bases, and 11 bases lay between the germline ends. Germline V lookup: CDR1 MNHEY, CDR2 SVGAGI. The CDR3, as DNA: TGTGCCAGCGGCGACCGAGGCTACGAGCAGTACTTC. Its translation is CASGDRGYEQYF.

In its sample, this clone was seen once. The V and J genes are TRBV11-3 and TRBJ1-5, with 9 bases lining up with TRBD1. V shed 5 bases and J 1 base; nucleotides not matched to a gene: 15. The CDR3 is made up of 19 amino acids. CDR1 SGHNT and CDR2 YENEEA come from the germline V gene. The CDR3 nucleotides are TGTGCCAGCAGCGTACCGTTCCTGGGGGGACAGGGAAGCAATCAGCCCCAGCATTTT. The encoded protein is CASSVPFLGGQGSNQPQHF.

The chain has TRBV13 and TRBJ1-1, with TRBD1 identical over 7 bases. Germline assignment: CDR1 PRHDT and CDR2 FYEKMQ (reference sequence). With V trimmed by 4 bases and J by 5 bases, 4 bases remained unmatched. This CDR3 contains 13 residues. Written as DNA, the CDR3 is TGTGCCAGCAGCTACAGGGGAGGTACTGAAGCTTTCTTT. Translation gives CASSYRGGTEAFF.

This clone was detected once. The chain joins TRBV28 to TRBJ2-5, with TRBD2 matching over 15 bases. CDR3 length: 17 residues. Looked up from germline, CDR1 is MDHEN and CDR2 is SYDVKM. Trimming at V came to 4 bases and at J to 1 base, leaving 4 bases not matched to a gene. The DNA of the CDR3 is TGTGCCAGCAGTTACGGACTAGCGGGGGGGCCCCAAGAGACCCAGTACTTC. It specifies CASSYGLAGGPQETQYF.

In this sample, this clone turned up a few times. The genes are TRBV4-3 and TRBJ1-5; D gene unclear. CDR3 length: 15 residues. The germline CDR1 and CDR2 sequences are LGHNA and YSLEER. V was cut by 3 bases and J by 6 bases, with 15 bases left in between. The CDR3 DNA follows: TGCGCCAGCAGCCAGGACCTGTTGGGGAGTCAGCCCCAGCATTTT. Translated, it gives CASSQDLLGSQPQHF.

The chain carries TRBV4-3 and TRBJ2-3; 8 bases are a match to TRBD1. The junction had 3 bases not matched to a gene; V was cut back by 4 bases and J by 3 bases. The germline V gene encodes CDR1 LGHNA and CDR2 YSLEER. The CDR3 runs 14 residues. CDR3: CASSLRTGTDTQYF. CDR3 coding DNA: TGCGCCAGCAGCCTAAGGACAGGGACAGATACGCAGTATTTT.

The V and J genes are TRBV10-3 and TRBJ2-1; the match to TRBD2 covers 7 bases. Per germline, CDR1 ENHRY and CDR2 SYGVKD. Trimming removed 6 bases from V and 8 bases from J; junction bases left unmatched: 7. The CDR3 runs to 13 residues. The CDR3: CAISPGAGDEQFF. DNA of the CDR3: TGTGCCATCAGCCCCGGGGCGGGGGATGAGCAGTTCTTC.

The chain has TRBV7-3 and TRBJ2-1; tentative D call: TRBD2 (5 bases). Germline V CDR1 and CDR2: SGHTA, FQGTGA. The CDR3 extends over 17 amino acids. V lost 5 bases to trimming and J lost 6 bases, with 23 bases between them. In DNA, the CDR3 is TGTGCCAGCAGCCCTATCGGCGGTCTGGAGGCCATCAATGAGCAGTTCTTC. It yields the protein CASSPIGGLEAINEQFF.

The rearrangement joins TRBV10-3 to TRBJ1-3; no clear D. The CDR3 contains 17 residues. V was pared by 0 bases and J by 0 bases, with 12 bases between. Germline CDR1 is ENHRY and CDR2 is SYGVKD. CDR3: CAISESILQHSGNTIYF. The CDR3, as DNA: TGTGCCATCAGTGAGTCGATTCTACAGCACTCTGGAAACACCATATATTTT.

The genes are TRBV6-1 and TRBJ2-1; 12 bases align to TRBD2. The germline V gene encodes CDR1 MNHNS and CDR2 SASEGT. The CDR3 covers 17 residues. V was pared by 2 bases and J by 7 bases, with 9 bases of the junction left unmatched. The CDR3 sequence is CASSELTSGGRGNEQFF. CDR3 DNA sequence: TGTGCCAGCAGTGAATTGACTAGCGGGGGCCGTGGGAATGAGCAGTTCTTC.

The DNA of the CDR3 is TGTGCCAGCAGCTCCGTAAAATACAGGAATCGTGGGGATGGCTACACCTTC. The encoded protein is CASSSVKYRNRGDGYTF. The genes are TRBV11-2 and TRBJ1-2; D is perhaps TRBD1 (5 bases). The CDR3 loop spans 17 amino acids. Per the germline V gene, CDR1 is SGHAT and CDR2 is FQNNGV. The V gene lost 4 bases and the J gene lost 6 bases, with 24 bases spanning the gap.

For this clone: One junction end disagrees with the germline gene, perhaps due to a read error. V gene TRBV7-9 combines with J gene TRBJ2-3; 14 nucleotides line up with TRBD2. The CDR3 consists of 18 residues. Germline V gene sequence: CDR1 SEHNR, CDR2 FQNEAQ (reference sequence). The CDR3 region is CSSSSGLAGAVSTDTQYF. DNA for the CDR3: TGTTCCAGCAGCTCGGGACTAGCGGGGGCCGTCAGCACAGATACGCAGTATTTT.

The CDR3 sequence is CASSPTGQETQYF. CDR3 bases: TGTGCCAGCAGCCCGACAGGACAAGAGACCCAGTACTTC. The rearrangement links TRBV7-3 to TRBJ2-5; D is possibly TRBD1 (6 bases). CDR3 length equals 13 residues. CDR1 is SGHTA, CDR2 FQGTGA, per germline. V was shortened by 5 bases and J by 2 bases, with 9 bases between the two germline ends.

This clone was observed a few times. This sequence joins TRBV6-5 and TRBJ2-7; no reliable D call. This CDR3 has 15 amino acids. Germline-derived CDR1 and CDR2 are MNHEY and SVGAGI. V was clipped by 0 bases and J by 3 bases, with 12 bases between them. Here the CDR3 reads CASSYSTSPGYEQYF. CDR3 DNA sequence: TGTGCCAGCAGTTACTCGACCTCACCGGGCTACGAGCAGTACTTC.

The V gene is TRBV6-1, the J gene TRBJ1-2; 7 nucleotides align to TRBD1. The CDR3 runs to 14 residues. The germline V gene has CDR1 MNHNS and CDR2 SASEGT. After removal of 3 bases from V and 4 bases from J, the junction contained 5 bases not matched to a gene. The CDR3 here is CASSDTNRGYGYTF. Here the CDR3 DNA reads TGTGCCAGCAGTGATACCAACAGGGGCTATGGCTACACCTTC.

J is TRBJ2-5 and V is TRBV6-5; D gene unclear. From germline, CDR1 is MNHEY and CDR2 SVGAGI. The V end lost 6 bases, the J end lost 2 bases, and 13 bases lay between the germline ends. This CDR3 comprises 14 residues. CDR3 amino acids: CASRPSGLQETQYF. CDR3 sequence (DNA): TGTGCCAGCAGGCCATCAGGATTACAAGAGACCCAGTACTTC.

This chain uses TRBV2 with TRBJ2-1, with 9 bases lining up with TRBD2. The CDR3 covers 15 residues. The junction had 4 bases not matched to a gene; V was cut back by 4 bases and J by 3 bases. Germline CDR1 SNHLY, CDR2 FYNNEI. In DNA, the CDR3 is TGTGCCAGCAGTGTGGTAGCGGGGGACTACAATGAGCAGTTCTTC. Translation gives CASSVVAGDYNEQFF.